This T cell receptor beta chain was documented in a study of TIL therapy for anti-PD-1-resistant metastatic lung cancer. The immunoSEQ assay was v3. Here immunoSEQ multiplex PCR was the method, and the copy in TCRdb shows in-frame clones only, minus some. This sample yields 50,000 to 70,000 clones, of which about two thirds are seen a single time; approximately 7% belongs to the top ten. The CDR3 sequence is 15 residues long. Germline V lookup: CDR1 MDHEN, CDR2 SYDVKM. Between the trimmed V and J ends, which lost 4 bases and 4 bases, there was a span of 14 bases. Indicated time point: pre-treatment sample, taken before nivolumab and TIL therapy. Enrollment ran from 2017 to January 2020.

The V and J genes are TRBV28 and TRBJ2-1; D gene unclear. The sequences come from blood, collected at baseline. The clonotype was recovered from a person aged 25-85 years with non-small cell lung cancer. DNA for the CDR3: TGTGCCAGCAGTTCCGCGAGGCCCCCTTACAATGAGCAGTTCTTC. Residues: CASSSARPPYNEQFF.